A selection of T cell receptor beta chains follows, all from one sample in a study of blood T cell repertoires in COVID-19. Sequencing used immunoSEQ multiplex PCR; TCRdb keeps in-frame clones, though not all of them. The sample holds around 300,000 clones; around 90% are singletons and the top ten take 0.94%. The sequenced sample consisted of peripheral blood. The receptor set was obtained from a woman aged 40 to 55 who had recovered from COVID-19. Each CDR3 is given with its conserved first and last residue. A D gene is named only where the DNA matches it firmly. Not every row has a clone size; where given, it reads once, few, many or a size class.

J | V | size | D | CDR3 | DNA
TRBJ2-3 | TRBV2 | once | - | CASSDWGRRDTQYF | TGTGCCAGCAGTGATTGGGGGCGCCGGGATACGCAGTATTTT
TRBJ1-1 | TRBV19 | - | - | CASSIRVGGHTEAFF | TGTGCCAGTAGTATTCGGGTAGGGGGTCACACTGAAGCTTTCTTT
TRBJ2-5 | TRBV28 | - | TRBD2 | CASNGLAGGPWETQYF | TGTGCCAGCAATGGACTAGCGGGAGGGCCGTGGGAGACCCAGTACTTC
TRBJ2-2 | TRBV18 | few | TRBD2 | CASSPAGVETGELFF | TGTGCCAGCTCACCGGCGGGAGTGGAAACCGGGGAGCTGTTTTTT
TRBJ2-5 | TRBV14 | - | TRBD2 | CASSHYLAGETQYF | TGTGCCAGCAGCCATTATCTAGCGGGAGAGACCCAGTACTTC
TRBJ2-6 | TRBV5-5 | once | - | CASSFSGVGANVLTF | TGTGCCAGCAGCTTCTCGGGGGTTGGGGCCAACGTCCTGACTTTC
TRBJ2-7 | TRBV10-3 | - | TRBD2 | CAISVGEGSYEQYF | TGTGCCATCAGTGTGGGGGAGGGCTCCTACGAGCAGTACTTC
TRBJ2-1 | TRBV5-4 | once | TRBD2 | CASSFGLAGALYNEQFF | TGTGCCAGCAGCTTTGGACTAGCGGGAGCCCTATACAATGAGCAGTTCTTC
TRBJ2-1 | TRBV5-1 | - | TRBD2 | CASSPLTSVMTDEQFF | TGCGCCAGCAGCCCCCTGACTAGCGTGATGACGGATGAGCAGTTCTTC
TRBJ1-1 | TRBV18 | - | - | CASSPREEGNTEAFF | TGTGCCAGCTCACCACGGGAGGAGGGGAACACTGAAGCTTTCTTT
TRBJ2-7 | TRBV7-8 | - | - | CASSRTGTAGEQYF | TGTGCCAGCAGTCGTACCGGGACAGCGGGCGAGCAGTACTTC
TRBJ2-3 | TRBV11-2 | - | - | CASSSAGWGAQYF | TGTGCCAGCAGTTCCGCGGGGTGGGGCGCGCAGTATTTT
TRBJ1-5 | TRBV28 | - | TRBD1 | CASSHHEYRTGPQPQHF | TGTGCCAGCAGTCACCATGAATATCGGACAGGGCCTCAGCCCCAGCATTTT
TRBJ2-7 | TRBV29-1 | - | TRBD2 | CSVSGTSGRAYEQYF | TGCAGCGTTTCCGGGACTAGCGGGAGGGCCTACGAGCAGTACTTC